Below, one T cell receptor beta chain is given with its context. This clone was seen a handful of times. Which antigen it targets is not known. Per-nucleotide qualities are absent, and no much larger clonotype sits a single base away. The trial excluded patients who had a history of autoimmune disease or who were on systemic immunosuppression. Peripheral blood for TCR sequencing was collected from all dose cohorts at baseline, on cycle 4 day 1, and on cycle 7 day 1. Samples came from an open-label, multicenter, first-in-human phase I dose-escalation trial of ivuxolimab. Adults with locally advanced or metastatic head and neck squamous cell, hepatocellular, melanoma or renal cell carcinoma were enrolled in the trial. CD4+ and CD8+ T cells were sorted separately from peripheral blood before TCR sequencing. The source of the sample is a study of OX40 agonist ivuxolimab in advanced cancers. For the wider study: Ivuxolimab was an agonistic, fully human IgG2 monoclonal antibody directed against OX40 (CD134), a costimulatory receptor. Intravenous ivuxolimab was administered to patients every 2 weeks at six dose levels: 0.01, 0.1, 0.3, 1.5, 3 and 10 mg/kg. Of the approximately 50 dose-escalation patients, hepatocellular carcinoma was present in roughly 19, melanoma in around 15, renal cell carcinoma in 9 and head and neck cancer in 9. In the dose-escalation cohort, roughly four fifths of patients were male, and the mean age was approximately 60 years, with a range of roughly 20 to 85. Patients were allowed to have had prior anti-PD-1, anti-PD-L1 or anti-CTLA-4 therapy, and more than 30% of the dose-escalation patients had previously received checkpoint inhibitors. Partial responses occurred in three dose-escalation patients: two with cutaneous melanoma and one with hepatocellular carcinoma. Peripheral TCRbeta sequencing aimed to test whether ivuxolimab altered TCR sequence diversity and caused clonal T-cell expansion. The paper reports the monotherapy dose-escalation portion (N = 52 patients) of the phase I ivuxolimab trial. Findings and caveats that apply to the study as a whole: Which antigens the clonally expanded peripheral T cells were specific for was not determined. In the 0.1-3.0 mg/kg groups, partial responders had among the lowest normalized peripheral clonal expansion, particularly in CD8+ T cells. After ivuxolimab, expanded clones were on average more numerous among CD8+ T cells than among CD4+ T cells. At doses of 0.1 to 3.0 mg/kg, clonal expansion of both CD4+ and CD8+ T cells in blood was seen between baseline and week 6. Low levels of normalized T-cell clonal expansion were also seen in some nonresponding patients.

For sequencing of the TCRbeta CDR3 region, genomic DNA was extracted from the sorted cells. The immunoSEQ Assay was used for sequencing of TCRbeta CDR3 regions. TCRdb took this table from immuneACCESS and kept in-frame rearrangements with V and J called. Such tables lack part of the clones; where checked against another copy, unresolved V genes explain under half of the gap, and the rest is unexplained. The sample contains approximately 68,000 clones, more than 90% of them found a single time. The ten largest clonotypes hold roughly 10% of the sample. V has 4 bases trimmed and J has 4 bases trimmed; junction bases matching no gene number 3. CDR1 and CDR2, per the germline V gene, are SGHDN and FVKESK. From the cysteine up to the phenylalanine, the CDR3 has a length of 13 residues. Only the CDR3 region is kept as DNA, spanning 39 bases read in frame from base 1.

The TCR sequence derives from an adult with an advanced solid tumor such as melanoma, head and neck, liver or kidney cancer. The starting material was CD4+ or CD8+ T cells sorted from blood, obtained in a trial of the OX40 agonist ivuxolimab. This sequence uses TRBV14 and TRBJ1-1, with 7 central nucleotides matching TRBD1. The CDR3 corresponds to CASSPGGATEAFF. In nucleotide form, the sequence is TGTGCCAGCAGCCCAGGGGGTGCCACTGAAGCTTTCTTT.